Following are 20 T cell receptor beta chains from one sample sequenced in a study of resident and recirculating memory T cells in vitiligo. Repertoires were generated with immunoSEQ multiplex PCR, while TCRdb's copy carries only in-frame clones and drops some. The sample contains 60,000 to 80,000 clones, more than 85% of which appear only once. The specimen was blood. These receptor sequences come from a male donor with vitiligo.

This chain links TRBV6-6 with TRBJ2-7; D is unresolved. This CDR3 is 12 amino acids long. The germline V and J ends were trimmed by 6 bases and 3 bases, with 9 bases remaining between them. CDR1 is MNHNY, CDR2 SVGAGI, per germline (reference sequence). In DNA form, the CDR3 reads TGTGCCAGCAGCGCATCAGGCTACGAGCAGTACTTC. It codes for CASSASGYEQYF.

V is TRBV5-4 and J is TRBJ2-7, with D perhaps TRBD1 (5 bases). The CDR3 contains 13 residues. Germline V lookup: CDR1 SGHNT, CDR2 YYREEE (reference sequence). Trimming took off 5 bases at V and 5 bases at J, with 14 bases between the two ends. CDR3 DNA: TGTGCCAGCAGTTCTCCGCAGGGCCACGAGCAGTACTTC. Its protein product is CASSSPQGHEQYF.

The CDR3 DNA reads TGTGCCAGCAGCTTGAAGAACAGGGGTGTGGGGACCCAGTACTTC. This encodes CASSLKNRGVGTQYF. The chain combines TRBV5-4 with TRBJ2-5, with TRBD1 matching over 7 bases. CDR1 and CDR2 (germline): SGHNT, YYREEE (reference sequence). The CDR3 has 15 amino acids. The trim removed 1 base at V and 7 bases at J, leaving 10 bases unmatched.

V usage is TRBV6-5 and J usage is TRBJ2-7; possibly TRBD1 for D (6 bases). V lost 2 bases and J lost 2, with 13 bases in between. This CDR3 has 15 residues. Germline V lookup: CDR1 MNHEY, CDR2 SVGAGI. CDR3 bases: TGTGCCAGCAGTTACGCTCCGGGACAAGCCTACGAGCAGTACTTC. Translated: CASSYAPGQAYEQYF.

This chain uses TRBV2 with TRBJ1-3; D unresolved. Trimming pared 11 bases from V and 1 base from J, leaving 12 bases between. Germline-derived CDR1 and CDR2 are SNHLY and FYNNEI. This CDR3 is built from 13 residues. CDR3 nucleotides: TGTGCCGCCTCTCAGGTATCTGGAAACACCATATATTTT. Its translation: CAASQVSGNTIYF.

The chain recombines TRBV7-2 with TRBJ2-1, with 8 positions matching TRBD2. J lost 1 base, V lost 1 base, and 0 bases had no gene match. This CDR3 region has 15 residues. Germline loops: CDR1 SGHTA, CDR2 FQGNSA. The CDR3 sequence is CASSLERGSYNEQFF. For the CDR3, the DNA is TGTGCCAGCAGCTTAGAGCGGGGGTCCTACAATGAGCAGTTCTTC.

This chain joins TRBV27 and TRBJ2-3; D is uncertain. The germline V and J ends were trimmed by 2 bases and 6 bases, with 12 bases remaining between them. The germline V gene encodes CDR1 MNHEY and CDR2 SMNVEV (reference sequence). This CDR3 comprises 14 residues. The chain's CDR3 is CASSLLGSRDTQYF. The CDR3 DNA is TGTGCCAGCAGTTTACTGGGTTCGCGGGATACGCAGTATTTT.

J is TRBJ2-1 and V is TRBV18, with 10 positions matching TRBD1. Germline V CDR1 and CDR2: KGHSH, LQKENI. The trim removed 3 bases at V and 9 bases at J, leaving 5 bases unmatched. The CDR3 contains 14 residues. CDR3 amino acids: CASSPLDRGTEQFF. The CDR3 DNA is TGTGCCAGCTCACCCTTGGACAGGGGGACTGAGCAGTTCTTC.

This clone was seen ten or more times. The CDR3 reads CASSQEAPGGGRETQYF. DNA for the CDR3: TGTGCCAGCAGCCAGGAGGCCCCAGGCGGGGGCAGAGAGACCCAGTACTTC. The chain joins TRBV4-2 to TRBJ2-5; D is perhaps TRBD2 (7 bases). V dropped 3 bases and J dropped 4 bases, with 21 bases sitting between them. The CDR3 is made up of 17 amino acids. Germline loops: CDR1 LGHNA, CDR2 YNFKEQ.

The chain recombines TRBV4-2 with TRBJ2-3; 14 bases are a match to TRBD2. The germline V gene encodes CDR1 LGHNA and CDR2 YNFKEQ. J lost 5 bases, V lost 2 bases, and 3 bases had no gene match. The CDR3 loop spans 16 amino acids. CDR3 nucleotides: TGTGCCAGCAGCCAAACCGGGACTAGCGGGGGAGATACGCAGTATTTT. Protein sequence: CASSQTGTSGGDTQYF.

This chain uses TRBV2 with TRBJ1-6; 8 bases map to TRBD1. The J segment lost 9 bases and the V segment lost 8 bases, leaving 9 bases of the junction unmatched. The CDR3 runs to 14 residues. Germline V gene data show CDR1 as SNHLY and CDR2 as FYNNEI. CDR3 coding DNA: TGTGCCAGCTACTACCACCAGGGGGCTTCACCCCTCCACTTT. Protein product: CASYYHQGASPLHF.

The CDR3 is CASSLLAGGPIDTQYF. The DNA of the CDR3 is TGTGCCAGTAGTTTACTAGCGGGGGGGCCTATAGATACGCAGTATTTT. The V and J genes are TRBV19 and TRBJ2-3; 13 bases agree with TRBD2. The J segment lost 5 bases and the V segment lost 5 bases, leaving 7 bases of the junction unmatched. This CDR3 spans 16 amino acids. Per the germline V gene, CDR1 is LNHDA and CDR2 is SQIVND (reference sequence).

The chain joins TRBV29-1 to TRBJ1-2; D is unclear. The germline V and J ends were trimmed by 3 bases and 4 bases, with 18 bases remaining between them. The CDR3 runs 15 residues. From germline, CDR1 is SQVTM and CDR2 ANQGSEA. DNA for the CDR3: TGCAGCGTTGAGGAGGTTGACGGATTCCTCTATGGCTACACCTTC. Encoded protein: CSVEEVDGFLYGYTF.

J is TRBJ1-1 and V is TRBV5-5, with D tentatively TRBD1 (5 bases). Between the trimmed V and J ends, which lost 4 bases and 8 bases, there was a span of 18 bases. Germline V gives CDR1 SGHKS, CDR2 YYEKEE (reference sequence). The CDR3 contains 14 residues. The DNA of the CDR3 is TGTGCCAGCAGCCAAGGGGTCAGAGAGTTCGAAGCTTTCTTT. Translating it yields CASSQGVREFEAFF.

The rearrangement joins TRBV4-2 to TRBJ2-1, with TRBD2 matching over 14 bases. The CDR3 length is 24 residues. J was trimmed by 0 bases and V by 0 bases; bases with no gene match: 19. The germline V gene encodes CDR1 LGHNA and CDR2 YNFKEQ. CDR3 sequence: CASSQDGSWTSGGLPPSSYNEQFF. In nucleotides, the CDR3 is TGTGCCAGCAGCCAAGATGGTTCTTGGACTAGCGGGGGGCTGCCCCCGAGCTCCTACAATGAGCAGTTCTTC.

The gene calls are TRBV18 and TRBJ2-7; a possible D gene is TRBD1 (6 bases). CDR3 length: 16 residues. The germline V and J ends were trimmed by 3 bases and 5 bases, with 20 bases remaining between them. Germline V gives CDR1 KGHSH, CDR2 LQKENI. CDR3 sequence (DNA): TGTGCCAGCTCACCTTTTGAAGCAGGGGAGACTGACGAGCAGTACTTC. It yields the protein CASSPFEAGETDEQYF.

This clone was recorded a few times. The CDR3 sequence: CAISESGLGPGGDYNYGYTF. The CDR3 DNA is TGTGCCATCAGTGAGTCAGGCCTAGGGCCAGGGGGAGATTATAACTATGGCTACACCTTC. The chain employs TRBV10-3 and TRBJ1-2; 7 bases are shared with TRBD1. The trim removed 0 bases at V and 1 base at J, leaving 17 bases unmatched. The CDR3 sequence is 20 residues long. The germline V gene encodes CDR1 ENHRY and CDR2 SYGVKD.

CDR3 residues: CASGLAGGDEYF. CDR3 nucleotides: TGTGCTAGTGGTCTCGCAGGGGGAGATGAGTATTTT. This rearrangement joins TRBV12-5 to TRBJ2-3; 7 nucleotides agree with TRBD1. The germline gives CDR1 LGHNT, CDR2 FRNRAP. The CDR3 sequence is 12 residues long. J was trimmed by 13 bases and V by 5 bases; bases with no gene match: 9.

The DNA for the CDR3 is TGTGCCAGCAGCTTATGGGTGGCGACGCGGTCCCTCTCTGGAAACACCATATATTTT. It codes for CASSLWVATRSLSGNTIYF. The V and J genes are TRBV11-2 and TRBJ1-3, with D unresolved. CDR1 is SGHAT, CDR2 FQNNGV, per germline. V was shortened by 2 bases and J by 0 bases, with 20 bases between the two germline ends. The CDR3 is made up of 19 amino acids.

The genes are TRBV6-6 and TRBJ2-5, with a tentative D call TRBD2 (6 bases). Looked up from germline, CDR1 is MNHNY and CDR2 is SVGAGI (reference sequence). Between the trimmed V and J ends, which lost 7 bases and 2 bases, there was a span of 11 bases. CDR3 length: 13 residues. The CDR3 DNA reads TGTGCCAGCACCAGGACTAATCAAGAGACCCAGTACTTC. Translation: CASTRTNQETQYF.